One sample yielded the 25 T cell receptor beta chains listed below, sequenced in a study of blood T cell repertoires in COVID-19 (dated by TCRdb to 2018 to 2020). The library came from the immunoSEQ multiplex PCR assay. This immuneACCESS table, as held by TCRdb, lists in-frame sequences with V and J called but not all clones. Of the missing ones, under half trace to an unresolved V gene in checked studies; the others have no known cause. The sample includes about 100,000 clones, with about four fifths observed a single time. The ten top clones hold roughly 4.1% of the sample. Sequencing was carried out using peripheral blood. The receptors derive from a woman aged 70-85 years with acute or convalescent COVID-19.

V gene TRBV27 combines with J gene TRBJ1-2; TRBD1 aligns across 9 bases. Germline V CDR1 and CDR2: MNHEY, SMNVEV (reference sequence). The CDR3 consists of 15 residues. Losses at the gene ends were 2 bases for V and 2 bases for J; bases not matched to a gene: 3. This CDR3 is CASSLVGTGNYGYTF. The CDR3 DNA reads TGTGCCAGCAGTTTAGTCGGGACAGGGAACTATGGCTACACCTTC.

V gene TRBV14 combines with J gene TRBJ2-3; a weak D match, TRBD1 (5 bases). This CDR3 has 14 amino acids. The V and J ends lost 1 base and 5 bases respectively, with 10 bases between them. Germline assignment: CDR1 SGHDN and CDR2 FVKESK. The CDR3 DNA is TGTGCCAGCAGCCAAGTAGGAAGGGGAGATACGCAGTATTTT. As protein: CASSQVGRGDTQYF.

This clone was seen a handful of times. This chain joins TRBV19 and TRBJ1-2; D not resolved. From germline, CDR1 is LNHDA and CDR2 SQIVND (reference sequence). There are 15 residues in the CDR3. V dropped 5 bases and J dropped 0 bases, with 13 bases sitting between them. CDR3 loop: CASSSLGGTNYGYTF. CDR3 sequence (DNA): TGTGCCAGTAGTTCCCTGGGCGGGACTAACTATGGCTACACCTTC.

V usage is TRBV5-4 and J usage is TRBJ2-2, with 7 bases identical to TRBD1. With V trimmed by 0 bases and J by 5 bases, 4 bases remained unmatched. CDR1 and CDR2 from the germline V gene are SGHNT and YYREEE (reference sequence). The CDR3 spans 15 residues. The CDR3 bases are TGTGCCAGCAGCTTGGGGCAGGGGGTGACCGGGGAGCTGTTTTTT. It specifies CASSLGQGVTGELFF.

The gene calls are TRBV29-1 and TRBJ1-2; D ambiguous. V lost 4 bases to trimming and J lost 4 bases, with 13 bases between them. This CDR3 is built from 13 residues. Germline CDR1 SQVTM, CDR2 ANQGSEA. The CDR3 region is CSVVYAEIYGYTF. CDR3 coding DNA: TGCAGCGTTGTTTATGCGGAGATCTATGGCTACACCTTC.

The sample holds one count of this clone. V gene TRBV10-3 combines with J gene TRBJ1-2; weak D call: TRBD1 (5 bases). The CDR3 loop spans 15 amino acids. Germline assignment: CDR1 ENHRY and CDR2 SYGVKD. V was clipped by 1 base and J by 0 bases, with 9 bases between them. The CDR3 loop reads CAISEFRQTNYGYTF. The CDR3, as DNA: TGTGCCATCAGTGAGTTCAGACAGACTAACTATGGCTACACCTTC.

The rearrangement links TRBV4-1 to TRBJ2-1; D gene unclear. Germline V lookup: CDR1 MGHRA, CDR2 YSYEKL. V gave up 4 bases and J gave up 7 bases, with 14 bases separating them. The CDR3 is 14 amino acids. DNA for the CDR3: TGCGCCAGCAGCCCCGCGTCCGTTAATAATGAGCAGTTCTTC. Protein sequence: CASSPASVNNEQFF.

J is TRBJ2-1 and V is TRBV5-1; 7 nucleotides agree with TRBD2. Germline CDR1 is SGHRS and CDR2 is YFSETQ. The CDR3 is 16 residues long. The V segment lost 6 bases and the J segment 9 bases; nucleotides outside the gene matches: 18. In nucleotides, the CDR3 is TGCGCCAGCACCCTGGGGGGGACCCCACGTTATAGTGAGCAGTTCTTC. As protein: CASTLGGTPRYSEQFF.

The rearrangement uses TRBV7-8 and TRBJ1-2, with a tentative D call TRBD1 (6 bases). With 2 bases removed from V and 8 bases from J, the gap between germline ends came to 21 bases. The CDR3 length is 16 residues. Per the germline V gene, CDR1 is SGHVS and CDR2 is FQNEAQ. The CDR3 DNA sequence: TGTGCCAGCAGCTTAATGGGGTCCCAGCAGGGGAAAGGCTACACCTTC. Translating gives CASSLMGSQQGKGYTF.

The chain couples TRBV6-5 to TRBJ1-2; 8 bases align to TRBD1. The V and J ends lost 6 bases and 7 bases, in that order; junction bases with no gene match: 13. Germline assignment: CDR1 MNHEY and CDR2 SVGAGI. This CDR3 is built from 15 residues. CDR3 in amino acids: CASRAQDREYRGYTF. CDR3 DNA sequence: TGTGCCAGCAGGGCTCAGGACAGGGAATATCGTGGCTACACCTTC.

Notes on this clone: It is unclear where the CDR3 begins or ends on the DNA, so no DNA is shown, and the CDR3 is as TCRdb lists it. The chain has TRBV28 and TRBJ1-5. Including both end residues, the CDR3 is 16 amino acids long. The germline gives CDR1 MDHEN, CDR2 SYDVKM. The CDR3 reads CASILAGGMGNQPQHF.

The chain couples TRBV7-2 to TRBJ2-3; D not certain. The length of the CDR3 is 16 residues. The ends were cut back, 0 bases at V and 4 bases at J, with 14 bases in the middle. From germline, CDR1 is SGHTA and CDR2 FQGNSA. The CDR3 DNA reads as TGTGCCAGCAGCTTAGCGGTCCTAGGCCTCCCAGATACGCAGTATTTT. Encoded protein: CASSLAVLGLPDTQYF. The full variable domain, rest sourced from reference TRBV7-2 and TRBJ2-3, is GAGVSQSPSNKVTEKGKDVELRCDPISGHTALYWYRQSLGQGLEFLIYFQGNSAPDKSGLPSDRFSAERTGGSVSTLTIQRTQQEDSAVYLCASSLAVLGLPDTQYFGPGTRLTVL.

This clone occurred a few times. The gene calls are TRBV29-1 and TRBJ1-5; D not certain. This CDR3 is 12 amino acids long. Germline CDR1 SQVTM, CDR2 ANQGSEA. The ends were cut back, 4 bases at V and 4 bases at J, with 8 bases in the middle. The CDR3: CSVGELNQPQHF. Here the CDR3 DNA reads TGCAGCGTTGGGGAGCTAAATCAGCCCCAGCATTTT.

This chain links TRBV28 with TRBJ2-1; maybe TRBD1 (5 bases). The CDR3 has 13 residues. V was shortened by 3 bases and J by 5 bases, with 8 bases between the two germline ends. CDR1 is MDHEN, CDR2 SYDVKM, per germline. CDR3 nucleotides: TGTGCCAGCAGTTTCGCCAGGGACAATGAGCAGTTCTTC. Translated, it gives CASSFARDNEQFF.

The chain has TRBV6-5 and TRBJ2-7, with D possibly TRBD2 on 5 matching bases. The V gene's germline CDR1 is MNHEY and CDR2 SVGAGI. Trimming cost V 4 bases and J 3 bases, with 10 bases left between them. The CDR3 loop spans 13 amino acids. The CDR3 DNA sequence: TGTGCCAGCAGTTTTAGGACTGACTACGAGCAGTACTTC. Residues: CASSFRTDYEQYF.

CDR3 DNA sequence: TGTGCCAGCAGCCAAGCGGGGCTGAACACAGATACGCAGTATTTT. Amino acids: CASSQAGLNTDTQYF. The chain couples TRBV7-2 to TRBJ2-3; 7 bases are shared with TRBD2. The CDR3 is 15 residues long. Germline V gives CDR1 SGHTA, CDR2 FQGNSA. V shed 5 bases, J shed 2 bases, and the junction held 7 bases outside the gene matches. The whole variable domain, filled in from reference TRBV7-2 and TRBJ2-3, reads GAGVSQSPSNKVTEKGKDVELRCDPISGHTALYWYRQSLGQGLEFLIYFQGNSAPDKSGLPSDRFSAERTGGSVSTLTIQRTQQEDSAVYLCASSQAGLNTDTQYFGPGTRLTVL.

V is TRBV7-2 and J is TRBJ2-5; the match to TRBD1 covers 8 bases. The CDR3 length is 15 residues. Germline V gene sequence: CDR1 SGHTA, CDR2 FQGNSA. The V gene end was trimmed by 4 bases and the J gene end by 2 bases; junction bases not matched to a gene: 6. The CDR3, as DNA: TGTGCCAGCAGCTCTGGACAGGGAAGGCAAGAGACCCAGTACTTC. Its translation: CASSSGQGRQETQYF.

The chain employs TRBV7-2 and TRBJ1-4; 7 nucleotides match TRBD1. CDR1 is SGHTA, CDR2 FQGNSA, per germline. The CDR3 has 16 amino acids. V shed 3 bases and J 8 bases; nucleotides not matched to a gene: 12. Here the CDR3 reads CASSFSGGFKSEKLFF. CDR3 nucleotide sequence: TGTGCCAGCAGCTTCTCAGGGGGGTTTAAGTCAGAAAAACTGTTTTTT.

V usage is TRBV28 and J usage is TRBJ1-4; tentative D call: TRBD1 (6 bases). The germline V gene encodes CDR1 MDHEN and CDR2 SYDVKM. The germline V and J ends were trimmed by 3 bases and 4 bases, with 12 bases remaining between them. The CDR3 runs 15 residues. The CDR3 here is CASSFPGGRNEKLFF. The CDR3 DNA reads as TGTGCCAGCAGTTTTCCGGGGGGCCGTAATGAAAAACTGTTTTTT.

This clone has just a few counts. The chain carries TRBV28 and TRBJ1-2, with a tentative D call TRBD1 (5 bases). V was cut by 3 bases and J by 3 bases, with 17 bases left in between. This CDR3 region has 16 residues. CDR1 is MDHEN and CDR2 is SYDVKM in the germline V gene. For the CDR3, the DNA is TGTGCCAGCAGTTTCATAATTACTGAACAGGACTATGGCTACACCTTC. It translates to CASSFIITEQDYGYTF.

In this sample, this clone turned up once. J is TRBJ2-6 and V is TRBV19; D not resolved. Germline CDR1 reads LNHDA; CDR2 reads SQIVND (reference sequence). V was clipped by 5 bases and J by 1 base, with 12 bases between them. This CDR3 contains 16 residues. The chain's CDR3 is CASSPNGGSGANVLTF. The CDR3 DNA reads as TGTGCCAGTAGTCCCAATGGCGGATCTGGGGCCAACGTCCTGACTTTC.

The V gene is TRBV19, the J gene TRBJ1-6; D unresolved. V dropped 11 bases and J dropped 3 bases, with 11 bases sitting between them. The germline V gene encodes CDR1 LNHDA and CDR2 SQIVND (reference sequence). The CDR3 has 13 amino acids. Written as DNA, the CDR3 is TGTGCCGCGGGTGGGCGCTATAATTCACCCCTCCACTTT. Translated: CAAGGRYNSPLHF.

The CDR3 loop is CASKAGDTQYF. CDR3 DNA sequence: TGCGCCAGCAAAGCAGGAGATACGCAGTATTTT. V usage is TRBV5-1 and J usage is TRBJ2-3, with D unclear. V was pared by 6 bases and J by 5 bases, with 7 bases between. CDR3 length: 11 amino acids. Per germline, CDR1 SGHRS and CDR2 YFSETQ.

V and J are TRBV5-1 and TRBJ2-7; D possibly corresponds to TRBD2 (6 bases). Germline V gene lookup returns CDR1 SGHRS and CDR2 YFSETQ. The CDR3 has 15 residues. Trimming removed 5 bases from V and 6 bases from J, with 21 bases in between. The DNA of the CDR3 is TGCGCCAGCAGAGAGGATCGCGGGGCCGCTCCCGAGCAGTACTTC. It yields the protein CASREDRGAAPEQYF.

This clone appeared a single time. V is TRBV29-1 and J is TRBJ2-2; TRBD1 is a possible D gene (6 bases). V lost 6 bases and J lost 3, with 11 bases in between. The germline CDR1 and CDR2 sequences are SQVTM and ANQGSEA. The CDR3 runs 13 residues. As DNA, the CDR3 is TGCAGCGTGGGGACACGATACACCGGGGAGCTGTTTTTT. Translating gives CSVGTRYTGELFF.